These T cell receptor beta chains were read from a single sample in a study of human T cells and chemical hapten exposure. MiXCR was run by TCRdb on the RACE reads, yielding one entry per CDR3 protein. The data hold 150,000 to 200,000 distinct CDR3 sequences, with 25% to 35% observed a single time. The sample in question was whole blood, obtained in connection with sensitization to the hapten diphenylcyclopropenone (DPC). These receptors were collected from a woman aged 25 to 45 with alopecia areata. Some clones in this sample may be carry-over from other donors' samples. Each CDR3 is given with its conserved first and last residue. The D gene is left open where the match is weak. Part of the rows lack a size; the others show once, few, many or a class for expanded clones.

v_gene	d_gene	j_gene	abundance	CDR3aa	CDR3nt
TRBV4-3	.	TRBJ1-3	.	CASSPETQGIYSGNTIYF	TGCGCCAGCAGCCCAGAGACACAAGGGATCTACTCTGGAAACACCATATATTTT
TRBV7-9	.	TRBJ2-5	.	CASSRDRREETQYF	TGTGCCAGCAGCCGGGACCGTCGAGAGGAGACCCAGTACTTC
TRBV29-1	.	TRBJ2-5	many	CSVPQGAGETQYF	TGCAGCGTACCACAGGGAGCTGGGGAGACCCAGTACTTC
TRBV4-1	.	TRBJ1-2	.	CASSQDAYDNGGYGYTF	TGCGCCAGCAGCCAAGATGCCTATGATAATGGCGGTTATGGCTACACCTTC
TRBV27	.	TRBJ1-1	few	CASSLRGGEAFF	TGTGCCAGCAGTTTAAGGGGCGGTGAAGCTTTCTTT
TRBV4-3	TRBD1	TRBJ1-6	.	CASSQRTGNSPLHF	TGCGCCAGCAGCCAAAGGACAGGGAATTCACCCCTCCACTTT
TRBV5-1	.	TRBJ1-1	few	CASSPDGANTEAFF	TGCGCCAGCAGCCCTGACGGGGCGAACACTGAAGCTTTCTTT
TRBV7-3	.	TRBJ2-2	medium-sized	CASSLSGTTGELFF	TGTGCCAGCAGCTTGTCCGGGACAACCGGGGAGCTGTTTTTT
TRBV20-1	.	TRBJ2-7	few	CSAPTRSSNAYEQYF	TGCAGTGCACCCACTAGGAGTTCCAATGCCTACGAGCAGTACTTC
TRBV3-1	.	TRBJ2-6	few	CASSQDDVLAGANVLTF	TGTGCCAGCAGCCAAGACGATGTCCTGGCTGGGGCCAACGTCCTGACTTTC
TRBV6-5	.	TRBJ1-2	few	CASGGREDFGYTF	TGTGCCAGCGGCGGCAGGGAAGATTTTGGCTACACCTTC
TRBV6-5	.	TRBJ1-1	.	CARMITGSLKPEAFF	TGTGCCAGAATGATCACAGGTTCACTGAAACCTGAAGCTTTCTTT
TRBV28	TRBD1	TRBJ2-5	once	CASSQPGTGQETQYF	TGTGCCAGCAGTCAGCCCGGGACAGGGCAAGAGACCCAGTACTTC
TRBV28	TRBD2	TRBJ2-3	few	CASSSPSGGTDTQYF	TGTGCCAGCAGTTCCCCTAGCGGGGGCACAGATACGCAGTATTTT
TRBV20-1	.	TRBJ2-5	.	CSATDFQETQYF	TGCAGTGCAACGGACTTCCAAGAGACCCAGTACTTC
TRBV21-1	.	TRBJ2-7	.	CASPKGGRMNF	TGTGCCAGCCCAAAGGGAGGGAGAATGAACTTC
TRBV15	.	TRBJ2-5	.	CATSRDGQQETQYF	TGTGCCACCAGCAGGGATGGACAGCAAGAGACCCAGTACTTC
TRBV20-1	TRBD2	TRBJ2-1	.	CSAGGSGGSSSYNEQFF	TGCAGTGCTGGTGGTAGCGGGGGCTCAAGCTCCTACAATGAGCAGTTCTTC
TRBV29-1	TRBD2	TRBJ2-1	few	CSVEGASGRVFDEQFF	TGCAGCGTTGAGGGGGCGAGCGGGAGGGTCTTCGATGAGCAGTTCTTC
TRBV29-1	.	TRBJ1-2	.	CSVTGSPNYGYTF	TGCAGCGTTACAGGCTCCCCCAACTATGGCTACACCTTC
TRBV30	.	TRBJ1-5	.	CAWRVRRGGNQPQHF	TGTGCCTGGAGAGTACGTAGGGGGGGCAATCAGCCCCAGCATTTT
TRBV7-2	.	TRBJ1-5	.	CASSLRGYSNQPQHF	TGTGCCAGCAGCTTAAGGGGATATAGCAATCAGCCCCAGCATTTT
TRBV3-1	.	TRBJ2-1	few	CASSQDTGEYNEQFF	TGTGCCAGCAGCCAAGATACGGGAGAGTACAATGAGCAGTTCTTC
TRBV9	.	TRBJ1-1	once	CASSVGQSMNTEAFF	TGTGCCAGCAGCGTCGGACAGAGCATGAACACTGAAGCTTTCTTT
TRBV27	.	TRBJ1-5	.	CASSLSVRNNQPQHF	TGTGCCAGCAGTTTATCCGTCCGGAACAATCAGCCCCAGCATTTT
TRBV4-2	TRBD2	TRBJ2-1	many	CASSQDPAGDEQFF	TGTGCCAGCAGCCAAGACCCAGCGGGAGATGAGCAGTTCTTC
TRBV12-3/TRBV12-4	.	TRBJ2-7	.	CASSVTHGALGEQYF	TGTGCCAGCAGCGTGACACATGGGGCTTTGGGCGAGCAGTACTTC
TRBV2	.	TRBJ1-1	.	CASSQNRNTEAFF	TGTGCCAGCAGCCAAAACCGGAACACTGAAGCTTTCTTT
TRBV18	.	TRBJ2-3	few	CASSPSNVGDTQYF	TGTGCCAGCTCACCCTCTAACGTTGGAGATACGCAGTATTTT
TRBV5-1	.	TRBJ2-7	.	CASSLYLEAAYEQYF	TGCGCCAGCAGCTTGTACCTCGAAGCGGCCTACGAGCAGTACTTC
TRBV4-3	.	TRBJ2-3	.	CASSQGTSSTDTQYF	TGCGCCAGCAGCCAAGGTACCTCTTCCACAGATACGCAGTATTTT
TRBV5-1	.	TRBJ2-7	.	CASSPGRGYSYEQYF	TGCGCCAGCAGCCCCGGAAGGGGGTACTCCTACGAGCAGTACTTC
TRBV12-3/TRBV12-4	TRBD2	TRBJ2-1	few	CASSPVAGGRHEQFF	TGTGCCAGCAGCCCGGTAGCGGGAGGTAGGCATGAGCAGTTCTTC
TRBV7-2	.	TRBJ2-1	few	CASSLNPSSSYNEQFF	TGTGCCAGCAGCTTAAATCCGTCGAGCTCCTACAATGAGCAGTTCTTC
TRBV7-2	.	TRBJ1-1	.	CASSLVGAGGMNTEAFF	TGTGCCAGCAGCTTAGTAGGGGCGGGCGGCATGAACACTGAAGCTTTCTTT
TRBV7-2	.	TRBJ1-6	few	CASSSYTGSGSPLHF	TGTGCCAGCAGCTCATACACCGGCAGTGGATCACCCCTCCACTTT
TRBV29-1	.	TRBJ2-7	.	CSVGDRSSYEQYF	TGCAGCGTTGGTGACCGCAGCTCCTACGAGCAGTACTTC
TRBV4-2	TRBD2	TRBJ2-1	.	CASSQDGSGGVINEQFF	TGTGCCAGCAGCCAAGACGGAAGCGGGGGGGTCATCAATGAGCAGTTCTTC
TRBV6-6	TRBD1	TRBJ1-1	many	CASSPRDRTNTEAFF	TGTGCCAGCAGTCCCCGGGACAGGACGAACACTGAAGCTTTCTTT
TRBV7-2	.	TRBJ1-2	.	CASSLPTGDGYTF	TGTGCCAGCAGCTTGCCCACCGGCGATGGCTACACCTTC
TRBV20-1	.	TRBJ1-2	.	CSAKPYGYTF	TGCAGTGCGAAGCCTTATGGCTACACCTTC
TRBV20-1	.	TRBJ1-1	.	CSASRRKGLNTEAFF	TGCAGTGCTAGTAGGAGGAAGGGTTTGAACACTGAAGCTTTCTTT
TRBV29-1	TRBD2	TRBJ2-1	.	CSVGGLATNEQFF	TGCAGCGTTGGGGGACTAGCGACCAATGAGCAGTTCTTC
TRBV2	TRBD2	TRBJ2-1	many	CASSSGLAGDEFF	TGTGCCAGCAGTTCTGGACTAGCGGGAGATGAGTTCTTC
TRBV4-1	TRBD2	TRBJ2-1	once	CASSQEIGLAGGGSYNEQFF	TGCGCCAGCAGCCAAGAGATCGGACTAGCGGGGGGGGGGTCCTACAATGAGCAGTTCTTC
TRBV7-2	.	TRBJ1-5	.	CASSFERGQPQHF	TGTGCCAGCAGCTTCGAAAGAGGACAGCCCCAGCATTTT
TRBV28	TRBD1	TRBJ2-5	few	CASRPSGGDETQYF	TGTGCCAGCAGACCTTCAGGGGGCGATGAGACCCAGTACTTC